This TCR beta chain was identified during a study of T-cell memory formation after mild COVID-19. Overall study findings and caveats: Certain responding clones were present in pre-infection memory, suggesting participation of cross-reactive memory. Contracting CD8+ clones were enriched in EMRA, CD4+ mainly in CM and EM. CD4/CD8 balance held among clones contracting day 15 to 85, and later expanders leaned CD4+.

This clonotype was detected only a few times. The antigen is undetermined. The V end was cut by 0 bases, the J end by 0 bases, with 7 bases between. The CDR3 extends over 15 amino acids. Germline loops: CDR1 SGHTA, CDR2 FQGTGA. It was 5'RACE with constant-segment primers that produced the TCR alpha and TCR beta cDNA libraries, which carried sample barcodes and UMIs. TCRdb analysed the 5' RACE reads with MiXCR anew, one entry per CDR3 protein. The data show fewer than 550,000 distinct CDR3 sequences, around 20% seen once. The sample consisted of PBMCs or a T cell subset sorted from them (not recorded which). The clonotype was recovered from an adult woman who had mild COVID-19 (a few samples of this study predate the infection). Cell type and time point are not known. The chain couples TRBV7-3 to TRBJ2-3; no reliable D call. Here the CDR3 reads CASSLTAVSTDTQYF. CDR3 sequence (DNA): TGTGCCAGCAGCTTAACGGCAGTGAGCACAGATACGCAGTATTTT.